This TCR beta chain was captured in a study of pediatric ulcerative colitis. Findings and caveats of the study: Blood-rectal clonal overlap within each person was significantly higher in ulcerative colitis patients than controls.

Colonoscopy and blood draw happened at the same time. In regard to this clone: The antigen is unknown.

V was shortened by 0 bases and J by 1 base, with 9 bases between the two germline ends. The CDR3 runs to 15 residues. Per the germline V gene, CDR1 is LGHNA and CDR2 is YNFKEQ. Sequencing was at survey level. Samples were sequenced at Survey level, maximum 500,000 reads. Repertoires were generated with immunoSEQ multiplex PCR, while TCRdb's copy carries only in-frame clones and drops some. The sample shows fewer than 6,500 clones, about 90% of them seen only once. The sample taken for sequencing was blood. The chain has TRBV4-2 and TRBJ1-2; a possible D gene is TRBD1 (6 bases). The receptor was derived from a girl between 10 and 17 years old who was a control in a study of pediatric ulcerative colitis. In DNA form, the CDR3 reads TGTGCCAGCAGCCAAGATAGGACAGATAACTATGGCTACACCTTC. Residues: CASSQDRTDNYGYTF.